This T cell receptor beta chain was captured by sequencing in a study of human versus mouse CDR3 diversity and MHC coevolution. Comment on this clone: Antigen: not known.

Notes on the study in general: In humans, T-cell selection involved more than 5 MHC II alleles.

Measured with immunoSEQ multiplex PCR; TCRdb has only the in-frame clones, and not every one. Here the sample spans around 74,000 clones, around 92% being singletons. This TCR derives from a person aged 30-70 years in good health. Sequenced material: naive CD4+ T cells from blood. Described subset: CD45RO-negative CD62L-positive naive CD4 T cells.

DNA for the CDR3: TGTGCCAGCAGCTTAGAGGCAGGGAACACTGAAGCTTTCTTT. Residues: CASSLEAGNTEAFF. The rearrangement links TRBV7-9 to TRBJ1-1; D is unclear. CDR1 SEHNR and CDR2 FQNEAQ come from the germline V gene (reference sequence). CDR3 length: 14 amino acids. Trimming removed 1 base at V and 1 base at J, with 7 bases between. The full variable domain, rest sourced from reference TRBV7-9 and TRBJ1-1, is DTGVSQNPRHKITKRGQNVTFRCDPISEHNRLYWYRQTLGQGPEFLTYFQNEAQLEKSRLLSDRFSAERPKGSFSTLEIQRTEQGDSAMYLCASSLEAGNTEAFFGQGTRLTVV.